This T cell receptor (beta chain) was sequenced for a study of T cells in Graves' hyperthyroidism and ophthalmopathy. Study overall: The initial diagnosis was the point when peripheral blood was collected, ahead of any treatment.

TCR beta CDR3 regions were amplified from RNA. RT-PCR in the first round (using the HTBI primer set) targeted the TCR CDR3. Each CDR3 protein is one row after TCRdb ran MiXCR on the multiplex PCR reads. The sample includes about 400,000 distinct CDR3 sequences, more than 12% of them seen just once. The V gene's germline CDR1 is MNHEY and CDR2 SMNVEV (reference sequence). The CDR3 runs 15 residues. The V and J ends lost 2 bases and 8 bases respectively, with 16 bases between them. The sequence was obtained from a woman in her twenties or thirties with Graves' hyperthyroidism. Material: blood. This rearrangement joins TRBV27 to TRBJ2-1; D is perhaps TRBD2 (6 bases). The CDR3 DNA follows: TGTGCCAGCAGTTTAGTGACTAACGGGAGTTATGAGCAGTTCTTC. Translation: CASSLVTNGSYEQFF.